Sequencing of this TCR beta chain was carried out in a study of identical twins. Trimming left V 4 bases short and J 10 bases short, with 17 bases between. The CDR3 covers 14 residues. The germline gives CDR1 SNHLY, CDR2 FYNNEI. MiXCR, run by TCRdb on the 5' RACE reads, gives a single entry per CDR3 protein. The table lists more than 1.5 million distinct CDR3 sequences, more than 30% of them singletons. This clonotype was observed a single time. Sequencing was done on a sample of cord blood. This chain connects TRBV2 to TRBJ2-1; TRBD1 might be the D (6 bases). This clonotype was obtained from a newborn girl in good health. The CDR3 DNA reads TGTGCCAGCAGTGCCGACAGGCTCAACTACGAGCAGTTCTTC. It translates to CASSADRLNYEQFF.